This T cell receptor beta chain is drawn from a study of blood T cell repertoires in COVID-19 (TCRdb year 2020). Looking at the study overall: Samples covering the acute and convalescent phases of COVID-19 were provided by collaborators in the United States, Italy and Spain. Nearly every sample came with metadata listing a de-identified subject ID, COVID-19 status, age in years and sex. A freely available public database, intended as a resource for researchers studying the immune response to SARS-CoV-2, is where the repertoires were released. The prospective study material was composed of cDNA or gDNA derived from T cells, B-cell-depleted T cells, or PBMCs. Deeply sampled blood TCRbeta repertoires from subjects exposed to, actively infected with, or recovered from COVID-19 were included in the dataset. Samples were obtained from the ongoing ImmuneRACE study (first 160 participants) and from approximately 1,200 subjects provided by 6 global collaborators. HLA class I and class II types, where available, came from metadata supplied by the sample provider rather than from assay-based typing. Points the paper makes about the study in general: The quantity of clinical and demographic metadata differed by source and by participant and was supplied without curation.

Samples from volunteer blood donors who had recovered from COVID-19 were contributed by a second Seattle source. Whole blood was collected in K2EDTA tubes by collaborating institutions according to the institutions' own protocols. For TCRbeta analysis, collaborator samples were shipped as frozen whole blood, as isolated PBMCs, or as DNA extracted from either sample type. The immunoSEQ Assay, a bias-controlled multiplex PCR, was used to amplify TCRbeta CDR3 regions from genomic DNA. On the authors' methods: Within the assay, amplification of reference gene primers was used to estimate how many nucleated cells each sample contained. To quantify the absolute abundance of each unique TCRbeta CDR3 rearrangement, sequence reads were collapsed and filtered. For each sample, productive Simpson clonality was calculated as the square root of Simpson's diversity index across productive rearrangements. As stored in TCRdb, this immuneACCESS dataset retains in-frame rearrangements with V and J assigned. A fraction of the clones does not appear; measured against another copy, unresolved V genes explain less than half of the discrepancy, and the remainder lacks a known reason. The V and J calls and the clone size are those of that table, but D and trimming were determined from the DNA. For this sample the table gives fewer than 200,000 clones, of which approximately 85% were detected only once. The leading ten clones occupy 7.7% of the sample.

This clone was detected ten times or more. Its antigen specificity is not known. The record has no base qualities; no much larger clone is one base away. Here V drops 1 base and J drops 5 bases, and the junction holds 2 bases not matched to any gene. Measured from the cysteine to the phenylalanine, the CDR3 is 15 residues long. Of all the DNA, just the CDR3 is kept, 45 bases in frame from base 1. CDR1 and CDR2 were assigned from the germline V gene as SGHRS and YFSETQ. The receptor chain draws on TRBV5-1 and TRBJ2-2; TRBD2 matches 10 bases in the middle. The sequence came from a man aged 35 to 55 who had recovered from COVID-19. The sequenced sample consisted of peripheral blood. The DNA is as follows: TGCGCCAGCAGCTTGCTTAGCGGGAGGACCGGGGAGCTGTTTTTT. It is translated as CASSLLSGRTGELFF.